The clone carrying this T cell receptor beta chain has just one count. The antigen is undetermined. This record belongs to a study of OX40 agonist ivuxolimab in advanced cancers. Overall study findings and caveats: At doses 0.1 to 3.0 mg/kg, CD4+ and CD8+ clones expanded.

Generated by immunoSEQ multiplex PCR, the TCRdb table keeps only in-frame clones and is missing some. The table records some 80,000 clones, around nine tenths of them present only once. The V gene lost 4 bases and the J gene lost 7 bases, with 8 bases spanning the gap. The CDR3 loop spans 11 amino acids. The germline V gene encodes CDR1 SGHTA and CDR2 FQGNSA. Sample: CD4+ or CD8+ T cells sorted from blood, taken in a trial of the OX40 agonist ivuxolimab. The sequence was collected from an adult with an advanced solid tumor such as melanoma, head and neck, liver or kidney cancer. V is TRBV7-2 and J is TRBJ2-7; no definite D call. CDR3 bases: TGTGCCAGCAGCTCCTACCAGGAGCAGTACTTC. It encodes CASSSYQEQYF.